One sample yielded the 2 T cell receptor beta chains listed below, sequenced in a study of blood T cell repertoires in COVID-19. Some clones are missing from TCRdb's copy, which holds only in-frame ones; the method was immunoSEQ multiplex PCR. Here the sample spans 70,000 to 80,000 clones, about nine tenths being singletons. Sequencing input: peripheral blood. The receptors here all came from an elderly man in a cohort sampled during active COVID-19.

The chain uses TRBV15 and TRBJ1-4; D uncertain. V dropped 1 base and J dropped 4 bases, with 10 bases sitting between them. This CDR3 contains 15 residues. The germline V gene encodes CDR1 LNHNV and CDR2 YYDKDF (reference sequence). The CDR3 is CATSRGPGNNEKLFF. Here the CDR3 DNA reads TGTGCCACCAGCAGAGGCCCGGGGAATAATGAAAAACTGTTTTTT.

The rearrangement uses TRBV18 and TRBJ2-7; 7 bases are a match to TRBD2. The CDR3 spans 13 residues. The V and J ends lost 3 bases and 5 bases, in that order; junction bases with no gene match: 4. CDR1 and CDR2 (germline): KGHSH, LQKENI. This chain's CDR3 is CASSPSRGDEQYF. CDR3 DNA sequence: TGTGCCAGCTCACCCTCCCGGGGGGACGAGCAGTACTTC.